A selection of T cell receptor beta chains follows, all from one sample in a study of cytomegalovirus exposure and HLA in healthy donors. Libraries were prepared by immunoSEQ multiplex PCR; TCRdb keeps only in-frame clonotypes and omits some of them. The sample shows over 200,000 clones, around 90% of them seen only once. Sequenced input: PBMCs. Receptors originate from a woman between 18 and 30 years old in good health and CMV-seronegative. Each CDR3 is given with its conserved first and last residue. The D gene is left open where the match is weak. Clone size is given for some rows only: seen once, a few or many times, or a class if the clone is expanded.

CDR3 length,clone size,V gene,D gene,J gene,CDR3 DNA,CDR3 protein
15,-,TRBV5-4,-,TRBJ2-2,TGTGCCAGCAGCTTGGATCCGGGGAACACCGGGGAGCTGTTTTTT,CASSLDPGNTGELFF
17,once,TRBV27,-,TRBJ2-4,TGTGCCAGCAGTTTATCGCCCGGGTCCGTGGCCAAAAACATTCAGTACTTC,CASSLSPGSVAKNIQYF
12,-,TRBV2,TRBD1,TRBJ1-4,TGTGCCAGCAGACAGGGGGGTGAAAAACTGTTTTTT,CASRQGGEKLFF
14,-,TRBV27,-,TRBJ2-6,TGTGCCAGCAGTTCGAGCTCTGGGGCCAACGTCCTGACTTTC,CASSSSSGANVLTF
15,-,TRBV5-6,-,TRBJ2-7,TGTGCCAGCAGCCAAACAGACTACCCACTCCACGAGCAGTACTTC,CASSQTDYPLHEQYF
14,-,TRBV30,TRBD2,TRBJ2-3,TGTGCCTGGGGGGGACTAGCGGGAGAGGATACGCAGTATTTT,CAWGGLAGEDTQYF
14,-,TRBV27,-,TRBJ2-5,TGTGCCAGCAGTTATGGTGCGCACTCTGGGACCCAGTACTTC,CASSYGAHSGTQYF
14,-,TRBV4-3,-,TRBJ1-2,TGCGCCAGCAGCCAAGGGGGCCAGTTCTATGGCTACACCTTC,CASSQGGQFYGYTF
16,-,TRBV4-3,TRBD2,TRBJ2-2,TGCGCCAGCAGCCAAGGGACTAGCGACAACACCGGGGAGCTGTTTTTT,CASSQGTSDNTGELFF
15,-,TRBV30,TRBD1,TRBJ2-5,TGTGCCTTCCAAACCGGGACAGCTCTTCAAGAGACCCAGTACTTC,CAFQTGTALQETQYF
15,-,TRBV7-8,TRBD1,TRBJ1-1,TGTGCCAGCAGCTCCCTGACAGGGGGCGGCACTGAAGCTTTCTTT,CASSSLTGGGTEAFF
15,once,TRBV15,TRBD1,TRBJ2-5,TGTGCCACCAGCAGAGTGGGACAGGGCCAAGAGACCCAGTACTTC,CATSRVGQGQETQYF
15,-,TRBV30,-,TRBJ2-1,TGTGCCTGGAAGGCTTGGGGCAGGAGCAATGATGAGCAGTTCTTC,CAWKAWGRSNDEQFF
12,few,TRBV18,-,TRBJ1-2,TGTGCCAGCTCCCCTGACAGTGGTGGCTACACCTTC,CASSPDSGGYTF
13,-,TRBV28,-,TRBJ2-5,TGTGCCACCCAGGAGGTTTCGAGGGAGACCCAGTACTTC,CATQEVSRETQYF
15,-,TRBV4-1,TRBD2,TRBJ2-7,TGCGCCAGCAGCCAGAGCGGGAGAAATGCCTACGAGCAGTACTTC,CASSQSGRNAYEQYF
14,-,TRBV4-1,TRBD1,TRBJ2-7,TGCGCCAGCAGCCAAGTAAGGGGGCAGGGTGAGCAGTACTTC,CASSQVRGQGEQYF
15,-,TRBV6-1,-,TRBJ1-1,TGTGCCAGCAGTGAATACTTGGGGCTGGACACTGAAGCTTTCTTT,CASSEYLGLDTEAFF
12,-,TRBV7-3,-,TRBJ2-1,TGTGCCAGCAGCAATCCCACGGGTGAGCAGTTCTTC,CASSNPTGEQFF
13,-,TRBV7-9,TRBD2,TRBJ2-1,TGTGCCAGCAGCTTAAGGGAGGGCAATGAGCAGTTCTTC,CASSLREGNEQFF
15,-,TRBV30,TRBD1,TRBJ2-1,TGTGCCTGGAGGGTTCCGGGACAGGGCAGACATGAGCAGTTCTTC,CAWRVPGQGRHEQFF
15,-,TRBV9,TRBD2,TRBJ2-1,TGTGCCAGCAGCGTAGGCACTAGCGGGAAAGGTGAGCAGTTCTTC,CASSVGTSGKGEQFF
16,-,TRBV28,-,TRBJ1-2,TGTGCCAGCAGAGCCACTTCACTACCGAGGGAGCAAGGCTACACCTTC,CASRATSLPREQGYTF
15,-,TRBV7-9,-,TRBJ2-1,TGTGCCAGCAGCACTACTACAGGGAACTACAATGAGCAGTTCTTC,CASSTTTGNYNEQFF
15,-,TRBV7-8,TRBD1,TRBJ2-7,TGTGCCAGCAGCTTAGATGGGACAGGAAGCTACGAGCAGTACTTC,CASSLDGTGSYEQYF
14,-,TRBV5-1,-,TRBJ2-1,TGCGCCAGCAGCTACAGGGAACGGGACAATGAGCAGTTCTTC,CASSYRERDNEQFF
15,-,TRBV5-8,-,TRBJ2-1,TGTGCCAGCAGCTTGACAGGGAACCTGGATAATGAGCAGTTCTTC,CASSLTGNLDNEQFF
16,-,TRBV4-1,-,TRBJ2-1,TGCGCCAGCAGCGTTCCGTCGGCTAGATTGGGCAATGAGCAGTTCTTC,CASSVPSARLGNEQFF
17,-,TRBV29-1,TRBD1,TRBJ2-7,TGCAGCGTTGAAGATCGGGTCGGGACAGCCTTACCCTACGAGCAGTACTTC,CSVEDRVGTALPYEQYF
17,-,TRBV4-3,TRBD1,TRBJ2-2,TGCGCCAGCAGCCAAGAATGGGACAGGGTGGTCACCGGGGAGCTGTTTTTT,CASSQEWDRVVTGELFF
14,-,TRBV28,TRBD2,TRBJ2-7,TGTGCCAGCAGTTATAGCGGGATAAATTACGAGCAGTACTTC,CASSYSGINYEQYF
15,-,TRBV7-9,TRBD2,TRBJ2-1,TGTGCCAGCAGCGCCGGTCTAGCGGGGGGGAATGAGCAGTTCTTC,CASSAGLAGGNEQFF
14,-,TRBV4-2,TRBD1,TRBJ1-2,TGTGCCAGCAGCCAAGAAGGGGGCCAGGGAGGCTACACCTTC,CASSQEGGQGGYTF
15,-,TRBV4-1,-,TRBJ2-5,TGCGCCAGCAGCCAGGACAGGCGCGCGGGGGAGACCCAGTACTTC,CASSQDRRAGETQYF
14,-,TRBV7-3,TRBD2,TRBJ2-1,TGTGCCAGCAGCCTAGGACTAGCGGACAATGAGCAGTTCTTC,CASSLGLADNEQFF
17,-,TRBV4-1,-,TRBJ2-6,TGCGCCAGCAGCCAAGGGCAGGGAACCTCTGGGGCCAACGTCCTGACTTTC,CASSQGQGTSGANVLTF
15,once,TRBV7-2,-,TRBJ2-3,TGTGCCAGCAGCCTAGAGCGCACTCGCACAGATACGCAGTATTTT,CASSLERTRTDTQYF
15,once,TRBV10-2,TRBD2,TRBJ2-3,TGCGCCAGCAGGGGAGTAGCGGGAGGGACAGATACGCAGTATTTT,CASRGVAGGTDTQYF
19,-,TRBV7-3,-,TRBJ2-2,TGTGCCAGCAGCTTATTTTCGGACTCGTACGGGGGAAGCACCGGGGAGCTGTTTTTT,CASSLFSDSYGGSTGELFF
14,-,TRBV30,TRBD1,TRBJ1-3,TGTGCCTGGAGTCGGACAGGGGAGGCTAACACCATATATTTT,CAWSRTGEANTIYF
16,-,TRBV5-6,TRBD2,TRBJ2-3,TGTGCCAGCAGCTTGGGGCCTAGCGGGGCGGGAGATACGCAGTATTTT,CASSLGPSGAGDTQYF
15,-,TRBV5-6,-,TRBJ1-5,TGTGCCAGCAGCTTGGGTGCAGGGAGGAATCAGCCCCAGCATTTT,CASSLGAGRNQPQHF
17,-,TRBV28,TRBD2,TRBJ2-7,TGTGCCAGCAGCCTATCGTCCGGACTAGCGGTCGTGGGCGAGCAGTACTTC,CASSLSSGLAVVGEQYF
13,-,TRBV7-7,-,TRBJ2-5,TGTGCTAGCAGCCCCGGACTGCAAGAGACCCAGTACTTC,CASSPGLQETQYF
17,once,TRBV7-8,-,TRBJ2-3,TGTGCCAGCAGCTTAGTCCCCGGGGCTAGCGGCACAGATACGCAGTATTTT,CASSLVPGASGTDTQYF
15,-,TRBV6-5,-,TRBJ2-5,TGTGCCAGCAGTTGGGGTGGGGGCAGCCAAGAGACCCAGTACTTC,CASSWGGGSQETQYF
18,-,TRBV4-1,TRBD1,TRBJ2-7,TGCGCCAGCAGCCAAGATCCCCTAGACAGGGCGGCTTCCTACGAGCAGTACTTC,CASSQDPLDRAASYEQYF
17,once,TRBV5-1,-,TRBJ2-3,TGCGCCAGCAGCTTGTTTTCCAGCGGTGGATCCACAGATACGCAGTATTTT,CASSLFSSGGSTDTQYF
15,-,TRBV5-1,TRBD1,TRBJ2-7,TGCGCCAGCAGCTTGGCCGGGACAGGTCCCTACGAGCAGTACTTC,CASSLAGTGPYEQYF
14,-,TRBV4-1,TRBD1,TRBJ2-5,TGCGCCAGCAGCCGACAGGGCTTCCAAGAGACCCAGTACTTC,CASSRQGFQETQYF
14,once,TRBV6-5,-,TRBJ1-4,TGTGCCAGCAGCTGGAGTGCAACTAATGAAAAACTGTTTTTT,CASSWSATNEKLFF
15,-,TRBV7-2,-,TRBJ2-3,TGTGCCAGCAGCTTACTAGCCACCCCGGGGGATACGCAGTATTTT,CASSLLATPGDTQYF
15,-,TRBV5-8,TRBD1,TRBJ2-2,TGTGCCAGCAGCGTCGGGACAGCGAACACCGGGGAGCTGTTTTTT,CASSVGTANTGELFF
15,-,TRBV9,TRBD2,TRBJ2-2,TGTGCCAGCGGTGGGCTAGCGGTAAACACCGGGGAGCTGTTTTTT,CASGGLAVNTGELFF
15,once,TRBV27,TRBD1,TRBJ2-5,TGTGCCAGCAGACCCTATACGGGACAGCAAGAGACCCAGTACTTC,CASRPYTGQQETQYF
14,-,TRBV6-6,-,TRBJ1-2,TGTGCCAGCAGTTCTAACGGGTTAAACTATGGCTACACCTTC,CASSSNGLNYGYTF